The 13 T cell receptor beta chains below all came from one sample that was sequenced in a study of Ad26.COV2.S vaccination and SARS-CoV-2 variants. TCRdb's table, derived via immunoSEQ multiplex PCR, lists solely in-frame clones and lacks some. The sample contains some 340,000 clones, 85% to 90% of which appear only once. Treatment of the sample: 15 to 20 received Ad26.COV2.S at low or high dose, single or two shots; 5 received placebo; per-sample allocation not given. Samples came from day 63 after the first vaccine or placebo injection. This sample comprised peripheral blood, obtained in a trial of Ad26.COV2.S vaccine versus placebo. These receptors originate from a person between 18 and 65 years old who received the Ad26.COV2.S COVID-19 vaccine or a placebo.

This sequence joins TRBV28 and TRBJ2-3; a possible D gene is TRBD2 (7 bases). Per germline, CDR1 MDHEN and CDR2 SYDVKM. CDR3 length: 16 residues. V lost 1 base and J 5 bases, leaving 16 bases between the germline ends. CDR3 coding DNA: TGTGCCAGCAGTTTATCGGAGGGGGGGGGCCGAGATACGCAGTATTTT. It is translated as CASSLSEGGGRDTQYF.

Comments on this clone: Other DNA sequences in this specimen translate into the identical CDR3. The chain joins TRBV6-5 to TRBJ1-6; D is ambiguous. CDR3 length: 13 amino acids. Trimming removed 2 bases from V and 7 bases from J, with 6 bases in between. Germline V CDR1 and CDR2: MNHEY, SVGAGI. The CDR3 region has the DNA TGTGCCAGCAGTTACGCCCGGAATTCACCCCTCCACTTT. Amino acid sequence: CASSYARNSPLHF.

The chain uses TRBV5-1 and TRBJ1-2; 7 bases agree with TRBD1. The CDR3 totals 16 residues. J was trimmed by 7 bases and V by 0 bases; bases with no gene match: 12. In germline, CDR1 is SGHRS, CDR2 YFSETQ. CDR3 loop: CASSLGGPGGPGGYTF. The CDR3 DNA follows: TGCGCCAGCAGCTTGGGTGGTCCAGGGGGACCTGGTGGCTACACCTTC.

The J gene is TRBJ1-2, the V gene TRBV29-1; no firm D call. This CDR3 contains 13 residues. The germline V gene encodes CDR1 SQVTM and CDR2 ANQGSEA. With 7 bases removed from V and 1 base from J, the gap between germline ends came to 13 bases. The CDR3 coding sequence is TGCAGCGATTTCTCGTCCATTAACTATGGCTACACCTTC. Translating it yields CSDFSSINYGYTF.

CDR3 protein: CASSLGLAGEQFF. As DNA, the CDR3 is TGTGCCAGCAGCTTAGGGCTAGCGGGGGAGCAGTTCTTC. The chain uses TRBV7-3 and TRBJ2-1, with 9 bases matching TRBD2. V trimming: 2 bases; J trimming: 10 bases; junction bases outside the gene matches: 3. CDR3 size: 13 residues. CDR1 and CDR2 (germline): SGHTA, FQGTGA. Looking up the rest from reference TRBV7-3 and TRBJ2-1 gives the full variable domain: GAGVSQTPSNKVTEKGKYVELRCDPISGHTALYWYRQSLGQGPEFLIYFQGTGAADDSGLPNDRFFAVRPEGSVSTLKIQRTERGDSAVYLCASSLGLAGEQFFGPGTRLTVL.

J is TRBJ1-1 and V is TRBV6-2 or TRBV6-3; tentatively, D is TRBD1 (6 bases). This CDR3 is 14 amino acids long. The V and J ends lost 3 bases and 5 bases respectively, with 13 bases between them. Looked up from germline, CDR1 is MNHEY and CDR2 is SVGEGT. CDR3 DNA: TGTGCCAGCAGTTATCAGGGGCGGGGGACTGAAGCTTTCTTT. Translating gives CASSYQGRGTEAFF.

Regarding this clone: A single base separates this from a much larger clone, so it may be a read error. The chain carries TRBV7-9 and TRBJ2-2; D perhaps matches TRBD2 (6 bases). This CDR3 comprises 15 residues. The germline V gene encodes CDR1 SEHNR and CDR2 FQNEAQ (reference sequence). The ends were cut back, 5 bases at V and 1 base at J, with 11 bases in the middle. CDR3 DNA: TGTGCCAGCAGCCCGGGACTCCTGAACACCGGGGAGCTGTTTTTT. It translates to CASSPGLLNTGELFF.

The chain recombines TRBV5-1 with TRBJ2-3, with 9 positions matching TRBD2. Germline CDR1 and CDR2: SGHRS and YFSETQ. The CDR3 has 16 residues. With V trimmed by 5 bases and J by 1 base, 8 bases remained unmatched. This CDR3 reads CASRSPASGGTDTQYF. The DNA of the CDR3 is TGCGCCAGCAGGTCTCCCGCTAGCGGGGGCACAGATACGCAGTATTTT.

The chain joins TRBV4-2 to TRBJ1-5; D not certain. CDR1 is LGHNA and CDR2 is YNFKEQ in the germline V gene. V gave up 0 bases and J gave up 0 bases, with 15 bases separating them. This CDR3 spans 18 amino acids. Here the CDR3 DNA reads TGTGCCAGCAGCCAAGATTTGGTTGTGCAGACTAGCAATCAGCCCCAGCATTTT. It translates to CASSQDLVVQTSNQPQHF.

V is TRBV27 and J is TRBJ1-2, with D possibly matching TRBD1 (5 bases). This CDR3 has 16 residues. Trimming took 2 bases from V and 0 from J, leaving 13 bases between them. In germline, CDR1 is MNHEY, CDR2 SMNVEV (reference sequence). CDR3 residues: CASSLGQGVANYGYTF. The CDR3 coding sequence is TGTGCCAGCAGTTTAGGGCAGGGTGTAGCTAACTATGGCTACACCTTC.

The rearrangement joins TRBV5-1 to TRBJ2-1, with 7 bases lining up with TRBD2. CDR1 and CDR2 (germline): SGHRS, YFSETQ. V was pared by 2 bases and J by 8 bases, with 10 bases of the junction left unmatched. This CDR3 has 15 residues. DNA for the CDR3: TGCGCCAGCAGCTTAGCGGGACTCGAAGGGGATGAGCAGTTCTTC. This encodes CASSLAGLEGDEQFF.

The rearrangement joins TRBV6-6 to TRBJ1-2; possibly TRBD1 for D (6 bases). The CDR3 totals 14 residues. V was trimmed by 0 bases and J by 6 bases, leaving 11 bases between them. The V gene's germline CDR1 is MNHNY and CDR2 SVGAGI (reference sequence). This CDR3 is CASSYSAGVDGYTF. As DNA, the CDR3 is TGTGCCAGCAGTTACTCAGCAGGGGTCGATGGCTACACCTTC.

The CDR3 nucleotides are TGTGCCAGCAGCTTGGGAGGAAGCACAGATACGCAGTATTTT. Protein sequence: CASSLGGSTDTQYF. V and J are TRBV5-4 and TRBJ2-3; D ambiguous. This CDR3 has 14 amino acids. Germline V CDR1 and CDR2: SGHNT, YYREEE (reference sequence). V lost 0 bases to trimming and J lost 0 bases, with 5 bases between them.